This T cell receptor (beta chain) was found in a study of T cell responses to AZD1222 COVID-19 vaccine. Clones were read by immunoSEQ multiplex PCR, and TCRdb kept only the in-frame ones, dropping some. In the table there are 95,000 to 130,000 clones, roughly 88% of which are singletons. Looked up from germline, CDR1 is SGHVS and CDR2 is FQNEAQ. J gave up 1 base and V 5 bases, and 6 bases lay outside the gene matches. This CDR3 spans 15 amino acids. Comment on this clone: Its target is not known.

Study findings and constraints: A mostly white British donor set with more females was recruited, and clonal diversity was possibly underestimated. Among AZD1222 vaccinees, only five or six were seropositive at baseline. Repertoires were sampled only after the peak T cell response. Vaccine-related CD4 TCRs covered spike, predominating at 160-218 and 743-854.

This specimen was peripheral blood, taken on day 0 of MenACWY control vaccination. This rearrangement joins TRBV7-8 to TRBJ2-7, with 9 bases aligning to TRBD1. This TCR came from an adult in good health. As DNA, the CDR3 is TGTGCCAGCAGCCCACTGACAGGGGGTTCCTACGAGCAGTACTTC. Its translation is CASSPLTGGSYEQYF.